The sequence of this T cell receptor beta chain was determined in a study of human T cells and chemical hapten exposure. This sample's time point: healthy volunteer bleed at 2 weeks. Before extraction, the whole blood was not fractionated, and total RNA was taken from it. The table lists this clonotype with many counts. V lost 1 base and J lost 4, with 14 bases in between. Germline V gene sequence: CDR1 LGHDT, CDR2 YNNKEL (reference sequence). The CDR3 runs to 16 residues. A single record per CDR3 protein comes from TCRdb applying MiXCR to the RACE reads. Of tens of thousands of distinct CDR3 sequences in the sample, about 4.8% were seen once.

The sample was whole blood. The V call is TRBV3-1, the J call TRBJ2-1; D might be TRBD2 (5 bases). This clonotype was obtained from a human donor in good health. Some clones in this sample may be carry-over from other donors' samples. CDR3 DNA sequence: TGTGCCAGCAGCCAAGTAATTTGGACTCGTTACAATGAGCAGTTCTTC. Translating gives CASSQVIWTRYNEQFF.